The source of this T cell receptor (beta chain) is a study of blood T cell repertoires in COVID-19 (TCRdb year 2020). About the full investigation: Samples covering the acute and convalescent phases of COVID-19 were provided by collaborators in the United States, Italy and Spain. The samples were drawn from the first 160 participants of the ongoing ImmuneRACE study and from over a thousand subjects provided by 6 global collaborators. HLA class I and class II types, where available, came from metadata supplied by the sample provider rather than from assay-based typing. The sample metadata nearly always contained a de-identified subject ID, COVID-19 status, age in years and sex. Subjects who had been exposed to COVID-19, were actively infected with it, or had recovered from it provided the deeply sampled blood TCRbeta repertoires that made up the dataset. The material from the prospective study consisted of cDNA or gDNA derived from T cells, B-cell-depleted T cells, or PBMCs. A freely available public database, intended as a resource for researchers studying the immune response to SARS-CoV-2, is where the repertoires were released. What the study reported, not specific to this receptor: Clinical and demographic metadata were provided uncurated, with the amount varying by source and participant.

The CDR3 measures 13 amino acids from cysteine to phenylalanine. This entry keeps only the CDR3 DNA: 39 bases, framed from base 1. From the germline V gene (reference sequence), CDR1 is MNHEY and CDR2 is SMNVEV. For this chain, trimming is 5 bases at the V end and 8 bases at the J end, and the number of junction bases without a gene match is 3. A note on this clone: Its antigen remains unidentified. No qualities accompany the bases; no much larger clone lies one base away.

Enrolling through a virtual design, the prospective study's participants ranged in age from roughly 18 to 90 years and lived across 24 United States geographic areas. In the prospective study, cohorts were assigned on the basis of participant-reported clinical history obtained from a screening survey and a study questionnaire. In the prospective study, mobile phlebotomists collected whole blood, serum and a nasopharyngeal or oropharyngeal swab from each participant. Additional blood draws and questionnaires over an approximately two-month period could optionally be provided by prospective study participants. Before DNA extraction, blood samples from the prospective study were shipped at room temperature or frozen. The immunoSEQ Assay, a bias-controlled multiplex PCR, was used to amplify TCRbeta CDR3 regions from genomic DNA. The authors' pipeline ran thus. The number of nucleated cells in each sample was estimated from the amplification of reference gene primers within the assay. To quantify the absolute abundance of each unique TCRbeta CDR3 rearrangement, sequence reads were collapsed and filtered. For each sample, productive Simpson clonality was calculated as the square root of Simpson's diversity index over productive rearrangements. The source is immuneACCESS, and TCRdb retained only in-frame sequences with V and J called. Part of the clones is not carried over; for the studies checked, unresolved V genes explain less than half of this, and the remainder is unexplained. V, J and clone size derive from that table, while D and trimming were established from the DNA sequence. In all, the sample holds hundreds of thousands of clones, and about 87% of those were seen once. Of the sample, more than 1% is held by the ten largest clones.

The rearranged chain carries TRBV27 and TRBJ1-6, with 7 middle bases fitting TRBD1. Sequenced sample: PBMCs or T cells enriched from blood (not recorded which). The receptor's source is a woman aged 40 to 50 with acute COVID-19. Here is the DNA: TGTGCCAGCAGTCGACAGGGTTATTCACCCCTCCACTTT. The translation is CASSRQGYSPLHF.